This TCR beta chain appears in the sequencing data of a study of blood T cell dynamics during melanoma immunotherapy. Overall study context: First-line therapy was either pembrolizumab or nivolumab with ipilimumab for metastatic melanoma.

Time point: week 3, after first cycle of checkpoint inhibitor. One draw preceded checkpoint blockade; another followed its first cycle at week 3. Response was assessed by RECIST 1.1 at 12 weeks, except two rapid progressors. Measured with immunoSEQ multiplex PCR; TCRdb has only the in-frame clones, and not every one. Among about 6,000 clones listed, 80% were seen once. The CDR3 runs 16 residues. The source is a human donor with melanoma. The sequences come from blood, collected from a patient treated with checkpoint blockade. This chain joins TRBV7-5 and TRBJ2-1; the table calls TRBD2, which could not be checked here. TRBV7-5 is shown as a pseudogene. The CDR3 coding sequence is TGTGCCAGAAGACCTAAAAGCGGGAGACGTGCCAATGAGCAGTTCTTC. As protein: CARRPKSGRRANEQFF.